Listed below are T cell receptor beta chains from one sample, sequenced in a study of CD8+ T cells in alopecia areata. The table came from immunoSEQ multiplex PCR; TCRdb's copy has only in-frame clones and leaves some out. Of roughly 190,000 clones in the sample, more than 55% were seen once. Sequencing used CD4+ T cells sorted from blood, obtained at week 4, from a patient treated with tofacitinib. These receptors were obtained from a human donor with alopecia areata. The CDR3 runs from the conserved cysteine through the conserved F or W. Each record gives: J gene, clone size, V gene, D gene, CDR3 protein, CDR3 DNA. The D gene is left open where the match is weak. Rows give clone size only sometimes, using once, few, many, or a class for an expanded clone.

j_call: TRBJ1-5
clone_size: .
v_call: TRBV30
d_call: TRBD1
cdr3_aa: CAWSTTGGNQPQHF
cdr3_nt: TGTGCCTGGAGTACGACAGGGGGTAATCAGCCCCAGCATTTT

j_call: TRBJ2-5
clone_size: .
v_call: TRBV5-1
d_call: TRBD1
cdr3_aa: CASSTPTGMETQYF
cdr3_nt: TGCGCCAGCAGCACCCCGACAGGGATGGAGACCCAGTACTTC

j_call: TRBJ2-1
clone_size: few
v_call: TRBV27
d_call: TRBD2
cdr3_aa: CASSRLAGVQIEQFF
cdr3_nt: TGTGCCAGCAGCCGATTAGCGGGAGTGCAGATTGAGCAGTTCTTC

j_call: TRBJ2-7
clone_size: .
v_call: TRBV5-4
d_call: .
cdr3_aa: CASSLGRSSVSAGTYEQYF
cdr3_nt: TGTGCCAGCAGCTTGGGACGGAGTTCGGTTAGCGCGGGGACCTACGAGCAGTACTTC

j_call: TRBJ1-2
clone_size: .
v_call: TRBV7-3
d_call: .
cdr3_aa: CASRSQGGFF
cdr3_nt: TGTGCCTCCCGAAGCCAGGGCGGTTTCTTC

j_call: TRBJ2-3
clone_size: once
v_call: TRBV9
d_call: TRBD2
cdr3_aa: CASSVGWSSGDTDTQYF
cdr3_nt: TGTGCCAGCAGCGTAGGGTGGTCTAGCGGGGACACAGATACGCAGTATTTT

j_call: TRBJ1-2
clone_size: .
v_call: TRBV5-1
d_call: .
cdr3_aa: CASSQGTSYGYTF
cdr3_nt: TGCGCCAGCAGCCAAGGGACAAGCTATGGCTACACCTTC

j_call: TRBJ2-1
clone_size: .
v_call: TRBV5-1
d_call: .
cdr3_aa: CATGTAGSGEQFF
cdr3_nt: TGCGCCACCGGAACGGCGGGGAGTGGAGAGCAGTTCTTC

j_call: TRBJ2-7
clone_size: .
v_call: TRBV27
d_call: TRBD2
cdr3_aa: CANPGTSSPLSCEQYF
cdr3_nt: TGTGCCAACCCCGGGACTAGCTCCCCGTTGTCTTGCGAGCAGTACTTC

j_call: TRBJ2-7
clone_size: .
v_call: TRBV15
d_call: TRBD2
cdr3_aa: CATTRGRFDEQYF
cdr3_nt: TGTGCCACCACTCGCGGGAGGTTTGACGAGCAGTACTTC

j_call: TRBJ1-2
clone_size: .
v_call: TRBV4-2
d_call: .
cdr3_aa: CASSQDLADGTNYGYTF
cdr3_nt: TGTGCCAGCAGCCAAGATCTGGCGGACGGAACTAACTATGGCTACACCTTC

j_call: TRBJ2-7
clone_size: few
v_call: TRBV6-5
d_call: .
cdr3_aa: CASSYLGWRGSDEQYF
cdr3_nt: TGTGCCAGCAGTTACCTGGGGTGGAGGGGTTCGGACGAGCAGTACTTC

j_call: TRBJ2-1
clone_size: .
v_call: TRBV2
d_call: .
cdr3_aa: CARGPSPYNEQFF
cdr3_nt: TGTGCCAGGGGACCATCCCCCTACAATGAGCAGTTCTTC

j_call: TRBJ1-1
clone_size: .
v_call: TRBV29-1
d_call: .
cdr3_aa: CSVLGFSRLNTEAFF
cdr3_nt: TGCAGCGTTTTGGGGTTTTCAAGACTGAACACTGAAGCTTTCTTT

j_call: TRBJ2-1
clone_size: once
v_call: TRBV29-1
d_call: TRBD2
cdr3_aa: CSGASGKNEQFF
cdr3_nt: TGCAGCGGGGCTAGCGGGAAGAATGAGCAGTTCTTC

j_call: TRBJ2-7
clone_size: .
v_call: TRBV9
d_call: TRBD2
cdr3_aa: CASSVRTSAQEQYF
cdr3_nt: TGTGCCAGCAGCGTCCGGACTAGCGCCCAGGAGCAGTACTTC

j_call: TRBJ1-2
clone_size: .
v_call: TRBV15
d_call: TRBD1
cdr3_aa: CATSRDVGQGGNGYTF
cdr3_nt: TGTGCCACCAGCAGAGATGTGGGACAGGGGGGAAACGGCTACACCTTC

j_call: TRBJ2-1
clone_size: .
v_call: TRBV29-1
d_call: TRBD2
cdr3_aa: CSVLVLAGGNYEQFF
cdr3_nt: TGCAGCGTTCTAGTTCTAGCGGGAGGGAACTATGAGCAGTTCTTC

j_call: TRBJ1-1
clone_size: .
v_call: TRBV30
d_call: .
cdr3_aa: CAWTVLDTEAFF
cdr3_nt: TGTGCCTGGACGGTTCTGGACACTGAAGCTTTCTTT

j_call: TRBJ2-4
clone_size: .
v_call: TRBV6-5
d_call: .
cdr3_aa: CASSPEGAKNIQYF
cdr3_nt: TGTGCCAGCAGCCCAGAGGGGGCCAAAAACATTCAGTACTTC

j_call: TRBJ2-1
clone_size: .
v_call: TRBV15
d_call: TRBD2
cdr3_aa: CATSRGVAGGNEQFF
cdr3_nt: TGTGCCACCAGCAGAGGGGTAGCGGGAGGAAATGAGCAGTTCTTC

j_call: TRBJ2-5
clone_size: few
v_call: TRBV5-1
d_call: TRBD2
cdr3_aa: CASSWRTSGSSETQYF
cdr3_nt: TGCGCCAGCAGCTGGAGGACTAGCGGGAGTTCAGAGACCCAGTACTTC

j_call: TRBJ1-4
clone_size: .
v_call: TRBV30
d_call: .
cdr3_aa: CASLAAQGFLGKLFF
cdr3_nt: TGTGCCTCCCTTGCTGCCCAGGGATTCCTTGGAAAACTGTTTTTT

j_call: TRBJ2-1
clone_size: .
v_call: TRBV27
d_call: .
cdr3_aa: CASSRNRGGNEQFF
cdr3_nt: TGTGCCAGCAGCCGTAATAGAGGGGGGAATGAGCAGTTCTTC

j_call: TRBJ2-3
clone_size: .
v_call: TRBV4-3
d_call: .
cdr3_aa: CASSQDYQRLTDTQYF
cdr3_nt: TGCGCCAGCAGCCAAGACTACCAGCGCCTCACAGATACGCAGTATTTT

j_call: TRBJ2-5
clone_size: .
v_call: TRBV2
d_call: .
cdr3_aa: CASSDGAKGETQYF
cdr3_nt: TGTGCCAGCAGTGATGGGGCCAAGGGGGAGACCCAGTACTTC

j_call: TRBJ1-2
clone_size: few
v_call: TRBV7-9
d_call: .
cdr3_aa: CASSPDRIYGYTF
cdr3_nt: TGTGCCAGCAGCCCGGACCGCATCTATGGCTACACCTTC

j_call: TRBJ2-5
clone_size: .
v_call: TRBV29-1
d_call: .
cdr3_aa: CSVEEGGETQYF
cdr3_nt: TGCAGCGTTGAGGAGGGAGGAGAGACCCAGTACTTC

j_call: TRBJ2-2
clone_size: .
v_call: TRBV7-2
d_call: .
cdr3_aa: CASSLVGTATTGELFF
cdr3_nt: TGTGCCAGCAGCTTAGTGGGGACGGCGACCACCGGGGAGCTGTTTTTT

j_call: TRBJ1-2
clone_size: .
v_call: TRBV11-2
d_call: .
cdr3_aa: CASSFGLGGYTF
cdr3_nt: TGTGCCAGCAGCTTTGGGCTGGGCGGCTACACCTTC

j_call: TRBJ1-1
clone_size: .
v_call: TRBV29-1
d_call: .
cdr3_aa: CSVARTSNTEAFF
cdr3_nt: TGCAGCGTTGCAAGGACATCGAACACTGAAGCTTTCTTT

j_call: TRBJ2-1
clone_size: .
v_call: TRBV29-1
d_call: TRBD2
cdr3_aa: CSFATGLAGSNEQFF
cdr3_nt: TGCAGTTTCGCCACCGGACTAGCGGGAAGCAATGAGCAGTTCTTC

j_call: TRBJ2-2
clone_size: .
v_call: TRBV6-5
d_call: TRBD2
cdr3_aa: CATSGRAITGELFF
cdr3_nt: TGTGCCACCAGCGGGAGGGCCATCACCGGGGAGCTGTTTTTT

j_call: TRBJ1-1
clone_size: .
v_call: TRBV29-1
d_call: .
cdr3_aa: CSVAEGTGGEAFF
cdr3_nt: TGCAGCGTTGCGGAGGGTACGGGTGGTGAAGCTTTCTTT

j_call: TRBJ1-1
clone_size: .
v_call: TRBV2
d_call: .
cdr3_aa: CASRRMGGSTEAFF
cdr3_nt: TGTGCCAGCAGGCGTATGGGAGGGAGCACTGAAGCTTTCTTT

j_call: TRBJ1-2
clone_size: .
v_call: TRBV7-2
d_call: .
cdr3_aa: CASSPGVSPSYGYTF
cdr3_nt: TGTGCCAGCAGCCCCGGGGTTTCTCCTAGCTATGGCTACACCTTC

j_call: TRBJ2-1
clone_size: .
v_call: TRBV5-1
d_call: .
cdr3_aa: CASSWGYNEQFF
cdr3_nt: TGCGCCAGCAGCTGGGGGTACAATGAGCAGTTCTTC

j_call: TRBJ2-5
clone_size: .
v_call: TRBV5-1
d_call: TRBD1
cdr3_aa: CASSFGQGAETQYF
cdr3_nt: TGCGCCAGCAGCTTTGGACAGGGGGCGGAGACCCAGTACTTC

j_call: TRBJ2-7
clone_size: .
v_call: TRBV20-1
d_call: .
cdr3_aa: CSASRDSEQYF
cdr3_nt: TGCAGTGCTAGTAGGGACTCCGAGCAGTACTTC

j_call: TRBJ2-3
clone_size: .
v_call: TRBV4-1
d_call: .
cdr3_aa: CASSQDGAGLGFLDTQYF
cdr3_nt: TGCGCCAGCAGCCAAGATGGTGCGGGACTGGGTTTTTTGGATACGCAGTATTTT

j_call: TRBJ2-7
clone_size: .
v_call: TRBV2
d_call: TRBD2
cdr3_aa: CASSALAGVEQYF
cdr3_nt: TGTGCCAGCAGTGCACTAGCGGGCGTCGAGCAGTACTTC